This T cell receptor (beta chain) comes out of a study of beta chain features in type 1 diabetes. Across the whole study: There was similarity between patients and healthy donors in age, gender and cell yields.

Sequenced material consisted of expressed TCRB transcripts (all of the isolated RNA was reverse transcribed). Produced via immunoSEQ multiplex PCR; TCRdb's table is partial and in-frame only. The sample has about 930,000 clones, roughly 15% seen once. Concerning this clone: Its matching antigen is unknown. Within the sample, other DNA sequences also encode this same CDR3.

General study findings and limits: Type 1 diabetes patients had VDJ junctions that carried fewer insertions and more deletions. The study notes PCR might favor shorter templates equally in patients and controls.

Looked up from germline, CDR1 is MNHEY and CDR2 is SMNVEV (reference sequence). V shed 3 bases and J shed 5 bases, with 9 bases lying between them. The CDR3 extends over 13 amino acids. The specimen sequenced was naive CD4+ T cells from blood. The V and J genes are TRBV27 and TRBJ2-3, with a tentative D call TRBD1 (5 bases). This sequence originates from a young woman in good health. CDR3 protein: CASSFRRGDTQYF. The CDR3 coding sequence is TGTGCCAGCAGTTTCCGTAGGGGAGATACGCAGTATTTT.